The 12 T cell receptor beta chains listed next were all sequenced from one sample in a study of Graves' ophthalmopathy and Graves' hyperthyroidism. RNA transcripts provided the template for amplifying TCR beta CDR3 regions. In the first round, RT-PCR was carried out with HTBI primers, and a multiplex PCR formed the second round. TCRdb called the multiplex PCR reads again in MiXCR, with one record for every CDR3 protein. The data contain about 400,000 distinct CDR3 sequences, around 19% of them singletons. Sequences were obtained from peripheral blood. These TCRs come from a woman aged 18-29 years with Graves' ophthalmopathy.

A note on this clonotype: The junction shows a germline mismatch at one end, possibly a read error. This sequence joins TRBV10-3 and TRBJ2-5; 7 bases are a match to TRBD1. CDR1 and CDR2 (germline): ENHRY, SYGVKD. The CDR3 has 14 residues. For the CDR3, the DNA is TGTGCCAGCAGTAACCGGGACAGCTTAGAGACCCAGTACTTC. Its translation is CASSNRDSLETQYF.

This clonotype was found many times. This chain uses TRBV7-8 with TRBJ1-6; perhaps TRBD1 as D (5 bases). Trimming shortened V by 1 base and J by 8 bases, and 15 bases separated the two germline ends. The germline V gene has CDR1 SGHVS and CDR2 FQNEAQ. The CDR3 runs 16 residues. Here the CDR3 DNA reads TGTGCCAGCAGCTTAGGGGCCCGGGACTCAGATTCACCCCTCCACTTT. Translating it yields CASSLGARDSDSPLHF. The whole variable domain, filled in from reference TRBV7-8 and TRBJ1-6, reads GAGVSQSPRYKVAKRGQDVALRCDPISGHVSLFWYQQALGQGPEFLTYFQNEAQLDKSGLPSDRFFAERPEGSVSTLKIQRTQQEDSAVYLCASSLGARDSDSPLHFGNGTRLTVT.

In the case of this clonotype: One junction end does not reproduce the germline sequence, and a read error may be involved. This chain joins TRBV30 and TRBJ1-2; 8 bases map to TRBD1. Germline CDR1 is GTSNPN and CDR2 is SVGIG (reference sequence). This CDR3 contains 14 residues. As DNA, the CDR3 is TGTGCCTGGCACCGGACAGGGATTAACGATGGCTACACCTTC. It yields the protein CAWHRTGINDGYTF. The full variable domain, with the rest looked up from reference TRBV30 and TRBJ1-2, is SQTIHQWPATLVQPVGSPLSLECTVEGTSNPNLYWYRQAAGRGLQLLFYSVGIGQISSEVPQNLSASRPQDRQFILSSKKLLLSDSGFYLCAWHRTGINDGYTFGSGTRLTVV.

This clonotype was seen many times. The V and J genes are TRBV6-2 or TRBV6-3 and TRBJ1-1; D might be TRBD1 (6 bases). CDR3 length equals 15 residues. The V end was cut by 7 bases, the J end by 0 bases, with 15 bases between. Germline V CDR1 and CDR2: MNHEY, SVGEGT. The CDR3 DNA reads TGTGCCAGCAAAAACCAGGGGCCGGTGAACACTGAAGCTTTCTTT. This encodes CASKNQGPVNTEAFF.

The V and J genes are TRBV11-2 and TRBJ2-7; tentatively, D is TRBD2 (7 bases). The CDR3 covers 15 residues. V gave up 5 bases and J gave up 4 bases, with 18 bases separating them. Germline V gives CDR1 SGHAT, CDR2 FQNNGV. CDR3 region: CASSPLGGGLYEQYF. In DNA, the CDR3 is TGTGCCAGCAGCCCATTAGGCGGGGGCCTATACGAGCAGTACTTC.

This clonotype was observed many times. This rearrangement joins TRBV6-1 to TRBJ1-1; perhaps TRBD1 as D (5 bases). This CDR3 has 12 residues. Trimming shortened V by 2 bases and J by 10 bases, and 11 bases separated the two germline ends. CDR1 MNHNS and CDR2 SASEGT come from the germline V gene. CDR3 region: CASSEFPGGAFF. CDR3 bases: TGTGCCAGCAGTGAATTCCCCGGGGGAGCTTTCTTT.

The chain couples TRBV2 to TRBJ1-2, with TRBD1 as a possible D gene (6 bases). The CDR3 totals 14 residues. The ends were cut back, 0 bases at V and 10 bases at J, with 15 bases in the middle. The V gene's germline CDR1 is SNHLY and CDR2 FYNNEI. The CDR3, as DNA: TGTGCCAGCAGTGAAGCGCGGGGGGCCGGGGTCTACACCTTC. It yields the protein CASSEARGAGVYTF.

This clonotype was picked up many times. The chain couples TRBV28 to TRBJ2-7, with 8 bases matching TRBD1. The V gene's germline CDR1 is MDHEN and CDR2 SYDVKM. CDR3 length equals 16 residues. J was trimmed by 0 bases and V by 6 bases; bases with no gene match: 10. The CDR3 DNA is TGTGCCAGCAGCCCCCCGGGACAGGTCAGCTCCTACGAGCAGTACTTC. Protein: CASSPPGQVSSYEQYF.

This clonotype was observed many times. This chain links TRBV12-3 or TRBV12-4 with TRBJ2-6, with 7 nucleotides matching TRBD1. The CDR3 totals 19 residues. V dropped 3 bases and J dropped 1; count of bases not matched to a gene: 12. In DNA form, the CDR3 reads TGTGCCAGCAGTTTTCCTACGACAGGGAAAGGGTCTGGGGCCAACGTCCTGACTTTC. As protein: CASSFPTTGKGSGANVLTF.

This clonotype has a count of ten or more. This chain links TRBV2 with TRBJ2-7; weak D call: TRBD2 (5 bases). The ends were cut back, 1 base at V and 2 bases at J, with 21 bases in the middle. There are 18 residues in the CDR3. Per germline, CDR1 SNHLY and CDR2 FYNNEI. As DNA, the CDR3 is TGTGCCAGCAGTGAAGTCTATCGGGTTGGGTTGGGAGCCTACGAGCAGTACTTC. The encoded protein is CASSEVYRVGLGAYEQYF.

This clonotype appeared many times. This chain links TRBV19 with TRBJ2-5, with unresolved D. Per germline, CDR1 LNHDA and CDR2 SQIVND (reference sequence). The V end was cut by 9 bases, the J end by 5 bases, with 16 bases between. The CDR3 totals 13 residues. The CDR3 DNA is TGTGCCAGCTCGACGGACCCTCGGGAGACCCAGTACTTC. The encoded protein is CASSTDPRETQYF.

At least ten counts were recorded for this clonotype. The CDR3 protein is CSVEGGVYEQYF. In DNA, the CDR3 is TGCAGCGTTGAAGGTGGGGTATACGAGCAGTACTTC. V gene TRBV29-1 combines with J gene TRBJ2-7, with unresolved D. The germline gives CDR1 SQVTM, CDR2 ANQGSEA. Trimming left V 1 base short and J 4 bases short, with 8 bases between. The CDR3 runs to 12 residues.